This entry features one T cell receptor (beta chain) sequence. This sample was taken from a study of cytomegalovirus exposure and HLA in healthy donors. The PCR had 60 Vbeta and 13 Jbeta primers. Sequencing used immunoSEQ multiplex PCR; TCRdb keeps in-frame clones, though not all of them. The table lists under 130,000 clones, about 81% of them singletons. The sequenced material came from PBMCs. This TCR derives from a man aged 30 to 39 in good health and CMV-seronegative.

For the CDR3, the DNA is TGTGCCAGCAGCTTAGATGTAGCGGGGGGCCGGGAGACCCAGTACTTC. Amino acids: CASSLDVAGGRETQYF. The rearrangement uses TRBV7-2 and TRBJ2-5; 10 bases map to TRBD2. The CDR3 totals 16 residues. With 1 base clipped from V and 5 bases from J, the junction kept 7 bases outside the gene matches. CDR1 is SGHTA and CDR2 is FQGNSA in the germline V gene.